One sample yielded the 26 T cell receptor beta chains listed below, sequenced in a study of blood T cells in healthy people across ages. A second PCR of 7 to 11 cycles used a sample-barcoded 5' primer and a J-beta primer mix. TCRdb independently ran MiXCR on the 5' RACE reads; one entry per CDR3 protein. The table shows 550,000 to 750,000 distinct CDR3 sequences, with roughly 21% occurring only once. The material sequenced was blood. The source is a man between 65 and 80 years old in good health.

This clonotype was seen only a few times. The chain joins TRBV20-1 to TRBJ1-2; 8 bases are a match to TRBD1. This CDR3 spans 15 amino acids. Germline V gene data show CDR1 as DFQATT and CDR2 as SNEGSKA (reference sequence). Trimming took 4 bases from V and 3 from J; bases not matched to a gene: 10. CDR3 DNA: TGCAGTGCTAAGGAGACAGGGGCAGAGTACTATGGCTACACCTTC. Amino acids: CSAKETGAEYYGYTF.

The chain carries TRBV2 and TRBJ2-5; tentatively, D is TRBD1 (6 bases). Looked up from germline, CDR1 is SNHLY and CDR2 is FYNNEI. CDR3 length equals 14 residues. Trimming removed 3 bases at V and 7 bases at J, with 15 bases between. This CDR3 reads CASSDLDSAGTQYF. CDR3 DNA sequence: TGTGCCAGCAGTGATTTGGACAGTGCAGGGACCCAGTACTTC. The whole variable domain, remainder taken from reference TRBV2 and TRBJ2-5, is EPEVTQTPSHQVTQMGQEVILRCVPISNHLYFYWYRQILGQKVEFLVSFYNNEISEKSEIFDDQFSVERPDGSNFTLKIRSTKLEDSAMYFCASSDLDSAGTQYFGPGTRLLVL.

The V and J genes are TRBV11-2 and TRBJ2-5; no definite D call. This CDR3 is 15 amino acids long. CDR1 is SGHAT and CDR2 is FQNNGV in the germline V gene. V lost 3 bases and J 5 bases, leaving 16 bases between the germline ends. For the CDR3, the DNA is TGTGCCAGCAGCTTGCCGATTGGGCTGGGGGAGACCCAGTACTTC. Translating gives CASSLPIGLGETQYF.

The genes are TRBV6-5 and TRBJ2-5, with 11 nucleotides matching TRBD2. The end of the DNA fits TRBJ2-1 better, so the J call may be wrong. In germline, CDR1 is MNHEY, CDR2 SVGAGI. The CDR3 consists of 15 residues. In nucleotides, the CDR3 is TGTGCCAGCAGTCAACCTGGGACTAGCGGCTCTGAGCAGTTCTTC. Translating gives CASSQPGTSGSEQFF.

This clonotype was picked up a small number of times. The J gene is TRBJ2-1, the V gene TRBV12-3 or TRBV12-4; 10 bases are shared with TRBD2. V was pared by 7 bases and J by 6 bases, with 6 bases of the junction left unmatched. The CDR3 consists of 14 residues. CDR3 nucleotide sequence: TGTGCCAGCACTCCGGGACTAGCGAGCAATGAGCAGTTCTTC. Amino acid sequence: CASTPGLASNEQFF.

V is TRBV6-6 and J is TRBJ2-5; 8 bases fit TRBD2. The DNA end lines up better with TRBJ2-1; the J call may be wrong. The CDR3 spans 15 residues. The germline V gene encodes CDR1 MNHNY and CDR2 SVGAGI (reference sequence). The CDR3: CASRPLAGGANEQFF. The DNA of the CDR3 is TGTGCCAGCAGACCCTTGGCGGGAGGAGCGAATGAGCAGTTCTTC.

The chain employs TRBV20-1 and TRBJ1-2; 8 nucleotides align to TRBD1. Germline V gene lookup returns CDR1 DFQATT and CDR2 SNEGSKA (reference sequence). The junction had 6 bases not matched to a gene; V was cut back by 6 bases and J by 6 bases. The CDR3 length is 12 residues. The CDR3 spells CSAGRGQDGYTF. The DNA of the CDR3 is TGCAGTGCCGGCAGGGGGCAAGATGGCTACACCTTC.

V usage is TRBV15 and J usage is TRBJ2-5, with D possibly being TRBD1 (5 bases). The better agreement between TRBJ2-7 and the DNA end casts doubt on the J call. Per germline, CDR1 LNHNV and CDR2 YYDKDF (reference sequence). This CDR3 has 14 amino acids. This CDR3 reads CATSRVTKGLEQYF. In DNA form, the CDR3 reads TGTGCCACCAGCAGAGTTACCAAGGGGCTCGAGCAGTACTTC.

This clonotype came up many times. The chain carries TRBV9 and TRBJ2-5, with TRBD2 matching over 8 bases. CDR1 and CDR2 (germline): SGDLS, YYNGEE. This CDR3 has 15 residues. V dropped 3 bases and J dropped 2; count of bases not matched to a gene: 6. The CDR3 loop reads CASSASLAAQETQYF. The CDR3 DNA sequence: TGTGCCAGCAGCGCATCACTAGCGGCACAAGAGACCCAGTACTTC. Drawing the rest from reference TRBV9 and TRBJ2-5, the complete variable domain is DSGVTQTPKHLITATGQRVTLRCSPRSGDLSVYWYQQSLDQGLQFLIQYYNGEERAKGNILERFSAQQFPDLHSELNLSSLELGDSALYFCASSASLAAQETQYFGPGTRLLVL.

The V gene is TRBV20-1, the J gene TRBJ1-2; unclear D gene. This CDR3 spans 13 amino acids. Trimming pared 6 bases from V and 0 bases from J, leaving 11 bases between. Germline V gene data show CDR1 as DFQATT and CDR2 as SNEGSKA (reference sequence). CDR3 nucleotide sequence: TGCAGTGCCGAGGACGTATCTAACTATGGCTACACCTTC. It codes for CSAEDVSNYGYTF.

This clonotype was observed at least ten times. The rearrangement uses TRBV9 and TRBJ2-5; 9 bases align to TRBD2. V shed 4 bases and J 3 bases; nucleotides not matched to a gene: 4. CDR1 and CDR2 from the germline V gene are SGDLS and YYNGEE. This CDR3 is 14 amino acids long. The CDR3 loop reads CASSSRLAEETQYF. The CDR3 coding sequence is TGTGCCAGCAGCTCCCGACTAGCGGAAGAGACCCAGTACTTC. Combining the CDR3 with reference TRBV9 and TRBJ2-5 gives the whole variable domain DSGVTQTPKHLITATGQRVTLRCSPRSGDLSVYWYQQSLDQGLQFLIQYYNGEERAKGNILERFSAQQFPDLHSELNLSSLELGDSALYFCASSSRLAEETQYFGPGTRLLVL.

Concerning this clonotype: A much larger clone differs by one base, so this may be a read error. The chain employs TRBV6-1 and TRBJ2-6; D is perhaps TRBD1 (5 bases). This CDR3 spans 15 amino acids. The germline gives CDR1 MNHNS, CDR2 SASEGT. The CDR3 is CASSQQSSGANVLAF. The CDR3 region has the DNA TGTGCCAGCAGCCAACAGAGCTCTGGGGCCAACGTCCTGGCTTTC.

This clonotype occurred a few times. This rearrangement joins TRBV6-2 or TRBV6-3 to TRBJ1-4; D is ambiguous. Germline-derived CDR1 and CDR2 are MNHEY and SVGEGT. Trimming removed 10 bases from V and 5 bases from J, with 17 bases in between. The CDR3 loop spans 14 amino acids. The CDR3: CATLPTTVNEKLFF. The CDR3 bases are TGTGCCACCCTCCCCACGACGGTGAATGAAAAACTGTTTTTT.

This clonotype was seen only a few times. V and J are TRBV6-2 or TRBV6-3 and TRBJ2-1; D unclear. The CDR3 covers 11 residues. Germline V gene data show CDR1 as MNHEY and CDR2 as SVGEGT. The germline V and J ends were trimmed by 7 bases and 9 bases, with 10 bases remaining between them. CDR3 coding DNA: TGTGCCAGCACGAACAGAATTGAGCAGTTCTTC. Translation gives CASTNRIEQFF.

This clonotype was seen more than once but under ten times. This CDR3 is CASRGNFQETQYF. CDR3 nucleotides: TGTGCCAGCAGGGGCAACTTCCAAGAGACCCAGTACTTC. V is TRBV6-6 and J is TRBJ2-5, with unresolved D. The germline V and J ends were trimmed by 6 bases and 1 base, with 9 bases remaining between them. Germline V gene data show CDR1 as MNHNY and CDR2 as SVGAGI (reference sequence). The CDR3 extends over 13 amino acids.

In this sample, this clonotype turned up a few times. The chain is built from TRBV2 and TRBJ2-5; D not certain. Germline-derived CDR1 and CDR2 are SNHLY and FYNNEI. V lost 1 base and J lost 7, with 7 bases in between. The length of the CDR3 is 12 residues. In DNA, the CDR3 is TGTGCCAGCAGTGAAGGCCTCGGGACCCAGTACTTC. Translating gives CASSEGLGTQYF.

The rearrangement joins TRBV12-3 or TRBV12-4 to TRBJ1-1; D remains ambiguous. V shed 0 bases and J shed 4 bases, with 12 bases lying between them. This CDR3 is 15 amino acids long. DNA of the CDR3: TGTGCCAGCAGTTTAGCTCTGGGCGAGGGCACTGAAGCTTTCTTT. It encodes CASSLALGEGTEAFF.

The chain employs TRBV20-1 and TRBJ1-5; no clear D gene. The V gene's germline CDR1 is DFQATT and CDR2 SNEGSKA (reference sequence). The CDR3 length is 13 residues. V lost 3 bases to trimming and J lost 0 bases, with 6 bases between them. The CDR3 loop is CSASTDSNQPQHF. The CDR3 nucleotides read TGCAGTGCTAGTACAGATAGCAATCAGCCCCAGCATTTT.

In DNA form, the CDR3 reads TGTGCCAGCAGTGAAACCCGACAGGGGGCTTACGAGCAGTACTTC. It codes for CASSETRQGAYEQYF. The rearrangement joins TRBV25-1 to TRBJ2-5, with 10 nucleotides matching TRBD1. With the DNA end fitting TRBJ2-7 better, the J assignment may be wrong. The CDR3 runs to 15 residues. Germline V lookup: CDR1 MGHDK, CDR2 SYGVNS.

This clonotype was seen more than once but under ten times. One end of the junction varies from germline; a read error may be responsible. The chain couples TRBV7-7 to TRBJ2-5; perhaps TRBD2 as D (7 bases). Germline CDR1 SSHAT, CDR2 FNYEAQ (reference sequence). The CDR3 runs 13 residues. The CDR3 sequence is CASSPSRGAGRFF. CDR3 DNA: TGTGCTAGCTCACCCTCCCGGGGGGCCGGTCGGTTCTTC.

The J gene is TRBJ2-5, the V gene TRBV5-1; TRBD1 is a possible D gene (9 bases). Trimming took 2 bases from V and 5 from J, leaving 16 bases between them. CDR3 length: 15 residues. Germline CDR1 reads SGHRS; CDR2 reads YFSETQ. CDR3 nucleotides: TGCGCCAGCAGCTTACAGGGGGCTAGCGGGGAGACCCAGTACTTC. It codes for CASSLQGASGETQYF.

This clonotype was seen a handful of times. CDR3 in DNA: TGCAGTGCTAGAGCCCCTCCCGAAAAACTGTTTTTT. It is translated as CSARAPPEKLFF. This chain uses TRBV20-1 with TRBJ1-4; D remains ambiguous. This CDR3 contains 12 residues. Between the trimmed V and J ends, which lost 1 base and 8 bases, there was a span of 8 bases. The V gene's germline CDR1 is DFQATT and CDR2 SNEGSKA (reference sequence).

The rearrangement uses TRBV20-1 and TRBJ2-5; TRBD2 might be the D (5 bases). There are 14 residues in the CDR3. V was clipped by 0 bases and J by 3 bases, with 11 bases between them. CDR1 and CDR2 (germline): DFQATT, SNEGSKA (reference sequence). The CDR3 region has the DNA TGCAGTGCTAGAGATCCAGCGGAAAAAGAGACCCAGTACTTC. This encodes CSARDPAEKETQYF.

The chain joins TRBV7-3 to TRBJ2-2; 10 bases are shared with TRBD1. The CDR3 is 16 residues long. With 5 bases clipped from V and 0 bases from J, the junction kept 3 bases outside the gene matches. Germline CDR1 reads SGHTA; CDR2 reads FQGTGA. CDR3 sequence reads: CASSPTGGSNTGELFF. In DNA, the CDR3 is TGTGCCAGCAGCCCGACAGGGGGCTCGAACACCGGGGAGCTGTTTTTT.

The table lists this clonotype with a few counts. The chain combines TRBV6-2 or TRBV6-3 with TRBJ2-5, with D possibly matching TRBD1 (6 bases). V was clipped by 2 bases and J by 1 base, with 17 bases between them. Germline assignment: CDR1 MNHEY and CDR2 SVGEGT. The CDR3 consists of 17 residues. DNA for the CDR3: TGTGCCAGCAGTTACCCCATGAACGACAGGACCCAAGAGACCCAGTACTTC. Protein sequence: CASSYPMNDRTQETQYF.

The chain recombines TRBV24-1 with TRBJ2-2, with 8 bases fitting TRBD2. This CDR3 has 20 amino acids. Germline assignment: CDR1 KGHDR and CDR2 SFDVKD. V lost 3 bases to trimming and J lost 4 bases; unmatched junction nucleotides: 18. This chain's CDR3 is CATSDVGAGLGYSGTGELFF. The CDR3 nucleotides are TGTGCCACCAGTGATGTTGGAGCGGGACTAGGTTACTCGGGCACCGGGGAGCTGTTTTTT.